Here is one T cell receptor beta chain with its context. Mismatch with germline at one junction end may stem from a read error. Authors' analysis steps: Amplification from reference gene primers served as the basis for estimated nucleated cell counts. Profiled with immunoSEQ multiplex PCR; TCRdb holds only in-frame clones, not every one. Clonal size and the V and J genes are those of that table, whereas D and trimming came from the DNA. The sample lists 260,000 or so clones, roughly 90% occurring once. The CDR3 has 15 residues. Germline V lookup: CDR1 SEHNR, CDR2 FQNEAQ (reference sequence). Clinical histories supplied by participants themselves formed the basis of cohort assignment. This sample stems from a study of blood T cell repertoires in COVID-19. At the level of the study: Whether acute or convalescent, the COVID-19 samples came from the United States, Italy and Spain.

This receptor was taken from a woman aged 25 to 39 with acute COVID-19. The rearrangement links TRBV7-9 to TRBJ2-1; 12 bases map to TRBD2. Sequencing was performed on PBMCs or T cells enriched from blood (not recorded which). CDR3 coding DNA: TGTGCCAGCACCTTACTAGCGGGGGGATACAATGAGCAGTTCTTC. This sequence encodes CASTLLAGGYNEQFF. Using reference TRBV7-9 and TRBJ2-1 for the parts outside the CDR3, the full variable domain is DTGVSQNPRHKITKRGQNVTFRCDPISEHNRLYWYRQTLGQGPEFLTYFQNEAQLEKSRLLSDRFSAERPKGSFSTLEIQRTEQGDSAMYLCASTLLAGGYNEQFFGPGTRLTVL.